The 10 T cell receptor beta chains presented below share a single source sample, sequenced in a study of cytomegalovirus exposure and HLA in healthy donors. In the PCR, 60 Vbeta and 13 Jbeta primers were used. Clones were sequenced by immunoSEQ multiplex PCR, and TCRdb holds only the in-frame ones, with some missing. The sample yields some 130,000 clones, approximately 80% seen once. Sequenced input: PBMCs. Receptors were obtained from a man aged 45-60 years in good health and CMV-seronegative.

V gene TRBV19 combines with J gene TRBJ1-5, with 8 positions matching TRBD1. This CDR3 spans 15 amino acids. V trimming: 5 bases; J trimming: 7 bases; junction bases outside the gene matches: 10. Germline CDR1 is LNHDA and CDR2 is SQIVND (reference sequence). CDR3 sequence (DNA): TGTGCCAGTAGTCCATCGGGGACAGGTGAACAGCCCCAGCATTTT. The encoded protein is CASSPSGTGEQPQHF.

This chain joins TRBV7-8 and TRBJ2-1; the D gene is possibly TRBD2 (7 bases). Per germline, CDR1 SGHVS and CDR2 FQNEAQ. Deletions cut 5 bases from V and 3 bases from J, with 17 bases between. The length of the CDR3 is 16 residues. CDR3: CASSPRRGAYYNEQFF. The CDR3 DNA reads TGTGCCAGCAGCCCGCGACGGGGGGCTTACTACAATGAGCAGTTCTTC. The full variable domain, its missing parts supplied by reference TRBV7-8 and TRBJ2-1, is GAGVSQSPRYKVAKRGQDVALRCDPISGHVSLFWYQQALGQGPEFLTYFQNEAQLDKSGLPSDRFFAERPEGSVSTLKIQRTQQEDSAVYLCASSPRRGAYYNEQFFGPGTRLTVL.

CDR3 sequence: CASSLSGRNTEAFF. Here the CDR3 DNA reads TGTGCCAGCAGCTTAAGCGGCCGAAACACTGAAGCTTTCTTT. The rearrangement uses TRBV7-9 and TRBJ1-1, with D unclear. Trimming pared 2 bases from V and 2 bases from J, leaving 9 bases between. From germline, CDR1 is SEHNR and CDR2 FQNEAQ (reference sequence). This CDR3 has 14 amino acids.

The chain combines TRBV7-6 with TRBJ1-3; 8 nucleotides line up with TRBD1. This CDR3 region has 17 residues. CDR1 is SGHVS, CDR2 FNYEAQ, per germline. V dropped 1 base and J dropped 4; count of bases not matched to a gene: 9. CDR3 coding DNA: TGTGCCAGCAGCTTAGGAGGGACAGGCGGGTCGGGAAACACCATATATTTT. As protein: CASSLGGTGGSGNTIYF.

The chain carries TRBV30 and TRBJ1-1, with D maybe TRBD1 (5 bases). CDR1 is GTSNPN, CDR2 SVGIG, per germline (reference sequence). Between the trimmed V and J ends, which lost 0 bases and 11 bases, there was a span of 10 bases. This CDR3 has 11 amino acids. CDR3 bases: TGTGCCTGGAGTGTAGGGGCCAGTGCTTTCTTT. Protein: CAWSVGASAFF.

The genes are TRBV29-1 and TRBJ2-5; 10 nucleotides line up with TRBD2. The CDR3 length is 16 residues. The ends lost 0 bases at V and 2 bases at J; junction bases unmatched: 6. Germline-derived CDR1 and CDR2 are SQVTM and ANQGSEA. The CDR3 loop reads CSVEESGGVLQETQYF. The CDR3 bases are TGCAGCGTTGAAGAGAGCGGGGGGGTCCTACAAGAGACCCAGTACTTC.

This clone was seen once. The chain employs TRBV10-3 and TRBJ1-5; D not certain. The V gene lost 10 bases and the J gene lost 4 bases, with 17 bases spanning the gap. CDR1 ENHRY and CDR2 SYGVKD come from the germline V gene. This CDR3 contains 14 residues. CDR3 protein: CATTRDLGNQPQHF. The CDR3 nucleotides read TGTGCCACCACCCGGGATCTAGGGAATCAGCCCCAGCATTTT.

This clone has only a few counts. The rearrangement uses TRBV2 and TRBJ2-5; 8 bases match TRBD1. Trimming cost V 7 bases and J 0 bases; bases outside gene matches: 4. CDR3 length: 14 residues. Looked up from germline, CDR1 is SNHLY and CDR2 is FYNNEI. The CDR3 DNA reads TGTGCCAGCATGGGACAGGTTTACCAAGAGACCCAGTACTTC. This encodes CASMGQVYQETQYF.

CDR3 loop: CASSSTRGRRPYEQYF. The CDR3 region has the DNA TGTGCCAGCAGCTCAACCAGGGGGCGACGGCCCTACGAGCAGTACTTC. This chain connects TRBV11-2 to TRBJ2-7; TRBD1 agrees at 8 bases. The CDR3 contains 16 residues. Germline V CDR1 and CDR2: SGHAT, FQNNGV. Trimming removed 4 bases from V and 2 bases from J; junction bases left unmatched: 10.

V and J are TRBV4-1 and TRBJ2-7; TRBD1 matches at 8 bases. The CDR3 is 15 residues long. Germline loops: CDR1 MGHRA, CDR2 YSYEKL. Trimming took 1 base from V and 0 from J; bases not matched to a gene: 2. CDR3 DNA sequence: TGCGCCAGCAGCCAAGGACAGGGGACCTCCTACGAGCAGTACTTC. As protein: CASSQGQGTSYEQYF.